These 2 T cell receptor beta chains were sequenced from one sample in a study of post-analysis software for immune sequencing data. The antigens of these receptors remain unknown. Notes on the study in general: With TRBV5-6, TRBV5-1 and TRBV20-1 included, about five TRBV segments were more frequent in patients than in controls.

The TCR beta cDNA libraries contained unique molecular identifiers. MiXCR was run by TCRdb on the PCR reads, yielding one entry per CDR3 protein. The repertoire holds about 620,000 distinct CDR3 sequences, with about 40% as singletons. Sequenced input: blood. The receptor source for this set is a girl aged 10-17 years with multiple sclerosis.

The chain recombines TRBV9 with TRBJ2-5; a weak D match, TRBD1 (5 bases). V was cut by 4 bases and J by 4 bases, with 14 bases left in between. The germline CDR1 and CDR2 sequences are SGDLS and YYNGEE. CDR3 length equals 14 residues. CDR3 nucleotide sequence: TGTGCCAGCAGCACTTTAGGGGAACGAGAGACCCAGTACTTC. This gives the protein CASSTLGERETQYF.

This chain connects TRBV6-5 to TRBJ2-1; the D gene is possibly TRBD2 (5 bases). The CDR3 is 18 amino acids. Per the germline V gene, CDR1 is MNHEY and CDR2 is SVGAGI. Trimming stripped 0 bases from V and 4 bases from J, with 19 bases between. Here the CDR3 reads CASSYSRLRESLYNEQFF. CDR3 sequence (DNA): TGTGCCAGCAGTTACTCCCGGCTTAGGGAGTCCCTTTACAATGAGCAGTTCTTC.